The next 9 T cell receptor beta chains were all read from a single sample in a study of CXCR3-negative and CXCR3-positive naive CD8 T cells. Study-wide results and limits: For CXCR3-positive naive cells, TRB CDR3s were more hydrophobic than those of CXCR3-negative naive cells.

Their antigen targets remain unknown. The study made its TRB cDNA libraries by 5' RACE, adding UMI labels. TCRdb re-analyzed the 5' RACE reads; it lists each CDR3 protein once, without DNA. Recorded here are 120,000 to 150,000 distinct CDR3 sequences; the top ten clones represent under 0.35%. The sample comprised naive CXCR3+ CD8+ T cells from blood. Specified subset: CD45RO-CCR7+CD27+CD95- naive CD8+ T cells expressing CXCR3 (TNR3+). These receptors were taken from a human donor in good health. Some clones in this sample may be carry-over from other donors' samples.

The chain uses TRBV29-1 and TRBJ1-3; TCRdb indicates TRBD1, and absent DNA this call remains unverified. The CDR3 consists of 14 residues. Germline CDR1 is SQVTM and CDR2 is ANQGSEA. CDR3 sequence: CSVGADLSGNTIYF.

This chain uses TRBV5-6 with TRBJ2-7; TCRdb proposes TRBD1, but this gene call is untestable without DNA. CDR1 is SGHDT and CDR2 is YYEEEE in the germline V gene. The CDR3 has 16 residues. The CDR3 loop is CASEGGSWGGSYEQYF.

This chain joins TRBV27 and TRBJ2-2; the TCRdb call, TRBD1, lacks DNA for checking. The CDR3 is made up of 12 amino acids. Per the germline V gene, CDR1 is MNHEY and CDR2 is SMNVEV (reference sequence). The CDR3 reads CASTAGTGELFF.

CDR3 protein: CASSHTIQGNTEAFF. The chain joins TRBV6-5 to TRBJ1-1; the TRBD1 assignment by TCRdb is unverifiable without DNA. Germline values: CDR1 MNHEY, CDR2 SVGAGI. The CDR3 has 15 residues.

The chain uses TRBV18 and TRBJ1-1; TCRdb gives TRBD1 as the D gene, but with no DNA this cannot be confirmed. CDR3 length: 13 amino acids. Per the germline V gene, CDR1 is KGHSH and CDR2 is LQKENI. The CDR3 sequence is CASSPGPGTEAFF.

The J gene is TRBJ2-1, the V gene TRBV5-6; no DNA is available, so the TRBD1 call from TCRdb remains unchecked. This CDR3 comprises 15 residues. Germline V gene data show CDR1 as SGHDT and CDR2 as YYEEEE. The CDR3 is CASSLGGAFYNEQFF.

V usage is TRBV30 and J usage is TRBJ2-7; TCRdb indicates TRBD1, and absent DNA this call remains unverified. CDR1 and CDR2 (germline): GTSNPN, SVGIG (reference sequence). This CDR3 has 13 residues. This CDR3 is CACRTGGPYEQYF.

This rearrangement joins TRBV15 to TRBJ1-5. The CDR3 is 16 residues long. Per the germline V gene, CDR1 is LNHNV and CDR2 is YYDKDF (reference sequence). Here the CDR3 reads CATSRVEGLGNQPQHF.

The chain carries TRBV21-1 and TRBJ2-5; absent DNA, TCRdb's TRBD2 call cannot be checked. TRBV21-1 is labeled a pseudogene. This CDR3 comprises 15 residues. The chain's CDR3 is CASSKFRTSPETQYF.